This TCR beta chain derives from a study of T cell repertoires in cytomegalovirus infection (dated 2019 in TCRdb). In terms of the full investigation: The HLA type of each donor mattered for the analysis, because public TCR beta signatures pointed to carriage of CMV infection along with the matching HLA type.

The sequencing machine was an Illumina HiSeq 1500. TCRdb trimmed the raw reads at Q25, called clones with MiXCR and kept productive beta chains. Records with the same CDR3 protein are collapsed into one entry carrying the most frequent genes and DNA. In this sample the table shows roughly 300,000 distinct CDR3 sequences, about 25% of which occur a single time. Roughly 13% of the sample is in the top ten clones. The research as a whole found: In the ex vivo response, HLA-C-restricted CMV-specific TCR beta clonotypes were dominant, and in two of eight donors the single most frequent clonotype came from this HLA-C-restricted group. Cumulative frequency of public TCR beta family members discriminated carriers of CMV infection plus the relevant HLA type in this cohort and an independent approximately 350-donor cohort.

This clonotype was seen at least ten times. The antigen it binds to is not known. One base away there is no much larger clone; base qualities are not given. This TCR came from a human donor in good health (CMV status not recorded). Some clones in this sample may be carry-over from other donors' samples. The sample comprised PBMCs.

The bases are TGTGCCAGCAGCGGGCGTTGGGAGAAAAACAATGAGCAGTTCTTC. This translates into CASSGRWEKNNEQFF. The V gene is TRBV7-8 and the J gene is TRBJ2-1, with TRBD2 perhaps the D gene, on 5 matching bases. V and J lose 5 bases and 5 bases, and a span of 16 bases separates them. The CDR3 goes from the cysteine to the phenylalanine over 15 residues. Here the CDR3 DNA is all that survives: 45 bases in frame from base 1. CDR1 SGHVS and CDR2 FQNEAQ were looked up in the germline V gene.